These 30 T cell receptor beta chains originate from one sample sequenced in a study of sequential checkpoint blockade in melanoma. Stated treatment: randomized to nivolumab then ipilimumab (arm A) or the reverse (arm B). Clones were sequenced by immunoSEQ multiplex PCR, and TCRdb holds only the in-frame ones, with some missing. The sample carries 3,200 or so clones, around 50% recorded once. The sample in question was CD8+ T cells sorted from blood (inferred from file names), obtained from a patient given nivolumab and ipilimumab in sequence. These receptors all come from a human donor with melanoma.

The chain is built from TRBV27 and TRBJ2-7, with 8 nucleotides matching TRBD2. CDR1 is MNHEY and CDR2 is SMNVEV in the germline V gene (reference sequence). The CDR3 totals 15 residues. The ends lost 4 bases at V and 4 bases at J; junction bases unmatched: 9. The CDR3, as DNA: TGTGCCAGCAGTTCCTTGACGGGAGGGCCGTACGAGCAGTACTTC. This encodes CASSSLTGGPYEQYF.

By share, this clone counts as medium-sized. The chain couples TRBV7-9 to TRBJ2-7; 7 bases map to TRBD2. CDR3 length: 16 amino acids. V gave up 5 bases and J gave up 2 bases; unmatched junction bases: 12. Looked up from germline, CDR1 is SEHNR and CDR2 is FQNEAQ (reference sequence). This CDR3 is CASSPREASGAYEQYF. The CDR3 region has the DNA TGTGCCAGCAGCCCCCGAGAGGCTAGCGGAGCCTACGAGCAGTACTTC.

This clone was recorded only once. The chain links TRBV7-6 to TRBJ1-3; D not resolved. From germline, CDR1 is SGHVS and CDR2 FNYEAQ. Trimming shortened V by 1 base and J by 0 bases, and 16 bases separated the two germline ends. The CDR3 is made up of 18 amino acids. The CDR3 loop reads CASSLGTVQTSSGNTIYF. In DNA, the CDR3 is TGTGCCAGCAGCTTAGGTACAGTACAAACCAGCTCTGGAAACACCATATATTTT. The variable domain in full, completed from reference TRBV7-6 and TRBJ1-3, reads GAGVSQSPRYKVTKRGQDVALRCDPISGHVSLYWYRQALGQGPEFLTYFNYEAQQDKSGLPNDRFSAERPEGSISTLTIQRTEQRDSAMYRCASSLGTVQTSSGNTIYFGEGSWLTVV.

V is TRBV15 and J is TRBJ2-1; 9 nucleotides line up with TRBD2. Germline V gives CDR1 LNHNV, CDR2 YYDKDF (reference sequence). This CDR3 is built from 16 residues. V lost 0 bases, J lost 6 bases, and 6 bases stayed unmatched. The CDR3 DNA sequence: TGTGCCACCAGCAGAGATCGTGGGACTAGCTTCAATGAGCAGTTCTTC. Translated: CATSRDRGTSFNEQFF.

The chain couples TRBV5-1 to TRBJ2-5; 9 bases align to TRBD1. The CDR3 is 14 amino acids. J lost 3 bases, V lost 4 bases, and 4 bases had no gene match. Germline values: CDR1 SGHRS, CDR2 YFSETQ. The CDR3 sequence: CASSPQGAKETQYF. In DNA, the CDR3 is TGCGCCAGCAGCCCACAGGGGGCAAAAGAGACCCAGTACTTC.

This chain links TRBV7-9 with TRBJ2-7; a possible D gene is TRBD2 (5 bases). This CDR3 is 14 amino acids long. Germline V gene sequence: CDR1 SEHNR, CDR2 FQNEAQ (reference sequence). V gave up 5 bases and J gave up 5 bases, with 16 bases separating them. DNA of the CDR3: TGTGCCAGCAGCGGGAGCTTTCGGACGGACGAGCAGTACTTC. It is translated as CASSGSFRTDEQYF.

By its share, this clone is medium-sized (0.01 to 0.1%). The chain has TRBV10-3 and TRBJ2-3; D is possibly TRBD2 (5 bases). Germline loops: CDR1 ENHRY, CDR2 SYGVKD. The CDR3 sequence is 15 residues long. Trimming shortened V by 2 bases and J by 4 bases, and 13 bases separated the two germline ends. The CDR3 loop is CAISEKSGSSDTQYF. Written as DNA, the CDR3 is TGTGCCATCAGTGAGAAAAGCGGATCTTCAGATACGCAGTATTTT.

The V gene is TRBV9, the J gene TRBJ2-3, with TRBD2 matching 7 bases. This CDR3 has 14 amino acids. Germline V lookup: CDR1 SGDLS, CDR2 YYNGEE. The J segment lost 4 bases and the V segment lost 4 bases, leaving 6 bases of the junction unmatched. Here the CDR3 reads CASSPSGTPDTQYF. The CDR3 bases are TGTGCCAGCAGCCCCAGCGGGACCCCAGATACGCAGTATTTT.

The chain links TRBV19 to TRBJ1-1, with TRBD1 identical over 7 bases. V lost 4 bases to trimming and J lost 7 bases; unmatched junction nucleotides: 9. Germline CDR1 and CDR2: LNHDA and SQIVND (reference sequence). This CDR3 has 14 amino acids. CDR3 protein: CASSTPGQTLEAFF. The CDR3 DNA reads TGTGCCAGTAGTACCCCGGGACAGACCCTTGAAGCTTTCTTT.

This chain connects TRBV30 to TRBJ2-7; TRBD1 matches 7 bases. The germline CDR1 and CDR2 sequences are GTSNPN and SVGIG (reference sequence). CDR3 size: 14 residues. J gave up 6 bases and V 5 bases, and 13 bases lay outside the gene matches. CDR3 residues: CAWAQGQRIFEQYF. Written as DNA, the CDR3 is TGTGCCTGGGCCCAGGGACAGCGAATTTTCGAGCAGTACTTC. Full variable domain (rest looked up from reference TRBV30 and TRBJ2-7): SQTIHQWPATLVQPVGSPLSLECTVEGTSNPNLYWYRQAAGRGLQLLFYSVGIGQISSEVPQNLSASRPQDRQFILSSKKLLLSDSGFYLCAWAQGQRIFEQYFGPGTRLTVT.

The chain joins TRBV5-4 to TRBJ2-2, with 14 bases fitting TRBD2. This CDR3 contains 19 residues. The V gene end was trimmed by 4 bases and the J gene end by 3 bases; junction bases not matched to a gene: 11. Germline CDR1 is SGHNT and CDR2 is YYREEE (reference sequence). CDR3 amino acids: CASSGSSGLAGDDTGELFF. The DNA for the CDR3 is TGTGCCAGCAGCGGGTCTTCGGGACTAGCGGGAGACGACACCGGGGAGCTGTTTTTT.

The gene calls are TRBV7-9 and TRBJ2-1; a possible D gene is TRBD2 (5 bases). This CDR3 is 16 amino acids long. V was cut by 4 bases and J by 0 bases, with 13 bases left in between. Germline CDR1 and CDR2: SEHNR and FQNEAQ (reference sequence). The CDR3 here is CASSSRAASSYNEQFF. The CDR3 DNA sequence: TGTGCCAGCAGCTCGAGAGCGGCCAGCTCCTACAATGAGCAGTTCTTC.

The rearrangement links TRBV19 to TRBJ2-1; 11 nucleotides line up with TRBD1. The junction had 4 bases not matched to a gene; V was cut back by 3 bases and J by 6 bases. The CDR3 runs to 15 residues. Germline CDR1 is LNHDA and CDR2 is SQIVND (reference sequence). The CDR3 protein is CASSIGQGATNEQFF. For the CDR3, the DNA is TGTGCCAGTAGTATCGGACAGGGGGCGACCAATGAGCAGTTCTTC.

The sample holds a few counts of this clone. The rearrangement links TRBV27 to TRBJ2-1; 11 positions agree with TRBD2. The CDR3 length is 15 residues. With V trimmed by 5 bases and J by 2 bases, 2 bases remained unmatched. Germline CDR1 MNHEY, CDR2 SMNVEV (reference sequence). The CDR3 spells CASSRLAGTYNEQFF. For the CDR3, the DNA is TGTGCCAGCAGTCGACTAGCGGGGACCTACAATGAGCAGTTCTTC.

This clone has just a few counts. The chain links TRBV4-1 to TRBJ1-2; 7 positions match TRBD1. The CDR3 runs to 12 residues. Germline V lookup: CDR1 MGHRA, CDR2 YSYEKL. V was pared by 10 bases and J by 4 bases, with 6 bases of the junction left unmatched. The CDR3 region is CATTDRVYGYTF. Written as DNA, the CDR3 is TGCGCCACCACAGACAGGGTCTATGGCTACACCTTC.

This chain joins TRBV25-1 and TRBJ2-4, with D unclear. V was clipped by 3 bases and J by 8 bases, with 5 bases between them. This CDR3 is built from 11 residues. The germline V gene has CDR1 MGHDK and CDR2 SYGVNS. CDR3 in DNA: TGTGCCAGCAGTGACATTTACATTCAGTACTTC. This translates into CASSDIYIQYF.

This clone occurred a few times. The chain joins TRBV5-1 to TRBJ2-5; the match to TRBD2 covers 8 bases. Unmatched junction bases numbered 2, after V lost 1 base and J lost 0 bases. The CDR3 runs to 15 residues. From germline, CDR1 is SGHRS and CDR2 YFSETQ. CDR3 sequence: CASSLLSGDQETQYF. In nucleotides, the CDR3 is TGCGCCAGCAGCTTGCTTAGCGGGGACCAAGAGACCCAGTACTTC.

This clone was found a few times. The chain carries TRBV2 and TRBJ2-5; 13 bases match TRBD2. Matching the DNA end better, TRBJ2-7 makes the J call doubtful. Looked up from germline, CDR1 is SNHLY and CDR2 is FYNNEI. The CDR3 covers 18 residues. CDR3 sequence (DNA): TGTGCCAGTGCAATTTCCGGGACTAGCGGGAATAAATATTACGAGCAGTACTTC. Its translation is CASAISGTSGNKYYEQYF.

The J gene is TRBJ2-7, the V gene TRBV19, with no clear D. The V end was cut by 4 bases, the J end by 1 base, with 17 bases between. Per germline, CDR1 LNHDA and CDR2 SQIVND (reference sequence). The CDR3 runs to 16 residues. This CDR3 is CASSSLSAGLSYEQYF. CDR3 DNA sequence: TGTGCCAGTAGTAGCCTATCGGCAGGCCTGTCCTACGAGCAGTACTTC.

Here the CDR3 reads CASSSWAGVYNEQFF. The DNA of the CDR3 is TGTGCCAGCAGCTCTTGGGCCGGGGTTTACAATGAGCAGTTCTTC. This chain uses TRBV7-9 with TRBJ2-1; D might be TRBD2 (5 bases). V lost 4 bases and J 4 bases, leaving 14 bases between the germline ends. The CDR3 totals 15 residues. Germline CDR1 and CDR2: SEHNR and FQNEAQ (reference sequence).

This rearrangement joins TRBV25-1 to TRBJ2-3; D may be TRBD2 (6 bases). This CDR3 region has 13 residues. V was clipped by 9 bases and J by 6 bases, with 16 bases between them. In germline, CDR1 is MGHDK, CDR2 SYGVNS. CDR3 nucleotides: TGTGCCAGGAGACTTACGGGGGAGGATACGCAGTATTTT. Its protein is CARRLTGEDTQYF.

The chain is built from TRBV25-1 and TRBJ2-1, with 9 bases identical to TRBD2. Germline values: CDR1 MGHDK, CDR2 SYGVNS. The length of the CDR3 is 14 residues. V trimming: 5 bases; J trimming: 6 bases; junction bases outside the gene matches: 5. CDR3 in DNA: TGTGCCAGCAGTAGCGGGGGGCTGTTCAATGAGCAGTTCTTC. As protein: CASSSGGLFNEQFF.

By share, this clone counts as medium-sized. CDR3 in amino acids: CASSQDRGVGELFF. The CDR3 nucleotides are TGCGCCAGCAGCCAAGATCGGGGGGTAGGGGAGCTGTTTTTT. The chain employs TRBV4-3 and TRBJ2-2; 7 bases fit TRBD2. Germline V gene data show CDR1 as LGHNA and CDR2 as YSLEER. The CDR3 is 14 amino acids. Losses at the gene ends were 0 bases for V and 8 bases for J; bases not matched to a gene: 3.

The CDR3 nucleotides read TGCGCCAGCAGCTTGGAGGGGGACATTTATGGCTACACCTTC. It is translated as CASSLEGDIYGYTF. V and J are TRBV5-1 and TRBJ1-2; perhaps TRBD1 as D (6 bases). Germline-derived CDR1 and CDR2 are SGHRS and YFSETQ. The CDR3 sequence is 14 residues long. V dropped 0 bases and J dropped 5 bases, with 11 bases sitting between them.

The chain carries TRBV19 and TRBJ2-3, with a possible D match to TRBD1 (5 bases). Germline loops: CDR1 LNHDA, CDR2 SQIVND (reference sequence). CDR3 length: 15 amino acids. V lost 1 base and J lost 4, with 12 bases in between. In DNA, the CDR3 is TGTGCCAGTAGTATAGCCCACAAAGGGGCAGATACGCAGTATTTT. Translation: CASSIAHKGADTQYF.

The genes are TRBV6-5 and TRBJ2-1; 8 positions match TRBD2. The V and J ends lost 7 bases and 4 bases, in that order; junction bases with no gene match: 9. The CDR3 has 15 residues. Germline assignment: CDR1 MNHEY and CDR2 SVGAGI. Written as DNA, the CDR3 is TGTGCCAGCACCCGAACAGCGGGAGAGTACAATGAGCAGTTCTTC. Its translation is CASTRTAGEYNEQFF.

The V and J genes are TRBV4-3 and TRBJ2-6, with D hard to call. The V end was cut by 1 base, the J end by 0 bases, with 10 bases between. Germline V gives CDR1 LGHNA, CDR2 YSLEER. The CDR3 runs to 17 residues. The chain's CDR3 is CASSQGGEVSGANVLTF. The CDR3 DNA follows: TGCGCCAGCAGCCAAGGCGGTGAGGTCTCTGGGGCCAACGTCCTGACTTTC.

This clone was found a few times. The chain employs TRBV6-1 and TRBJ2-1, with a tentative D call TRBD2 (6 bases). The ends were cut back, 2 bases at V and 5 bases at J, with 16 bases in the middle. Germline V lookup: CDR1 MNHNS, CDR2 SASEGT. This CDR3 has 16 residues. CDR3 sequence (DNA): TGTGCCAGCAGTGAATTCGGGGGTAGAGGGAACAATGAGCAGTTCTTC. This sequence encodes CASSEFGGRGNNEQFF.

This clone was seen just once. One end of the junction fails to match germline, which may point to a read error. V gene TRBV7-7 combines with J gene TRBJ2-5; TRBD1 matches at 9 bases. The CDR3 has 15 residues. CDR1 SSHAT and CDR2 FNYEAQ come from the germline V gene (reference sequence). CDR3 nucleotide sequence: TGTGCTAGCAGCTTAGGACAGGGGACCCAAGAGACCCAGTACTTC. It translates to CASSLGQGTQETQYF.

V is TRBV5-6 and J is TRBJ2-1; 7 positions match TRBD1. The V and J ends lost 0 bases and 1 base, in that order; junction bases with no gene match: 7. Germline CDR1 is SGHDT and CDR2 is YYEEEE. The CDR3 is made up of 17 amino acids. The CDR3 DNA is TGTGCCAGCAGCTTGGTCCAGGGGGATATTTCCTACAATGAGCAGTTCTTC. Its protein is CASSLVQGDISYNEQFF.